A selection of T cell receptor beta chains follows, all from one sample in a study of human versus mouse CDR3 diversity and MHC coevolution. The protocol was immunoSEQ multiplex PCR, while the TCRdb copy is restricted to in-frame clones and leaves out a portion. The repertoire holds about 81,000 clones, with over 85% as singletons. Sequencing was performed on naive CD4+ T cells from blood. The receptor source for this set is a person aged 30-70 years in good health. The CDR3 runs from the conserved cysteine through the conserved F or W. The D gene is left open where the match is weak. Clone size, where shown, is once, few, many, or a class for clones that have expanded.

clone_size: once; v_call: TRBV7-2; j_call: TRBJ2-2; d_call: .; cdr3_aa: CASSLSRVGGSNTGELFF; cdr3_nt: TGTGCCAGCAGCTTAAGTAGAGTGGGAGGATCGAACACCGGGGAGCTGTTTTTT
clone_size: .; v_call: TRBV19; j_call: TRBJ1-1; d_call: .; cdr3_aa: CASSKQGGLPEAFF; cdr3_nt: TGTGCCAGTAGTAAACAGGGTGGACTCCCTGAAGCTTTCTTT
clone_size: .; v_call: TRBV5-4; j_call: TRBJ1-1; d_call: .; cdr3_aa: CASSFVGGTEAFF; cdr3_nt: TGTGCCAGCAGCTTTGTAGGGGGCACTGAAGCTTTCTTT
clone_size: .; v_call: TRBV27; j_call: TRBJ2-7; d_call: TRBD1; cdr3_aa: CASSLSKGQGTAEQYF; cdr3_nt: TGTGCCAGCAGTTTATCGAAGGGACAGGGGACGGCCGAGCAGTACTTC
clone_size: .; v_call: TRBV30; j_call: TRBJ1-3; d_call: .; cdr3_aa: CAWALSSSGNTIYF; cdr3_nt: TGTGCCTGGGCGTTAAGTTCCTCTGGAAACACCATATATTTT
clone_size: .; v_call: TRBV5-1; j_call: TRBJ2-1; d_call: TRBD2; cdr3_aa: CASSLASGPYNEQFF; cdr3_nt: TGCGCCAGCAGCTTGGCTAGCGGGCCTTACAATGAGCAGTTCTTC
clone_size: .; v_call: TRBV6-5; j_call: TRBJ1-5; d_call: .; cdr3_aa: CASRPPGGTPQHF; cdr3_nt: TGTGCCAGCAGGCCTCCGGGGGGGACACCCCAGCATTTT
clone_size: .; v_call: TRBV2; j_call: TRBJ2-7; d_call: TRBD1; cdr3_aa: CAGRDRGYEQYF; cdr3_nt: TGTGCCGGACGGGACAGGGGCTACGAGCAGTACTTC
clone_size: .; v_call: TRBV2; j_call: TRBJ2-1; d_call: TRBD2; cdr3_aa: CASRGLAVPAIF; cdr3_nt: TGTGCCAGCAGAGGACTAGCGGTACCCGCCATCTTC
clone_size: .; v_call: TRBV5-8; j_call: TRBJ1-1; d_call: .; cdr3_aa: CASSFDSQTTEAFF; cdr3_nt: TGTGCCAGCAGCTTTGACAGCCAAACTACTGAAGCTTTCTTT
clone_size: .; v_call: TRBV30; j_call: TRBJ2-7; d_call: TRBD1; cdr3_aa: CAWSQDRPYEQYF; cdr3_nt: TGTGCCTGGAGTCAGGACAGGCCGTACGAGCAGTACTTC
clone_size: .; v_call: TRBV5-1; j_call: TRBJ1-5; d_call: TRBD1; cdr3_aa: CASRWDSYSNQPQHF; cdr3_nt: TGCGCCAGCAGATGGGACAGCTATAGCAATCAGCCCCAGCATTTT
clone_size: .; v_call: TRBV7-2; j_call: TRBJ2-7; d_call: .; cdr3_aa: CASSLARSDYEQYF; cdr3_nt: TGTGCCAGCAGCTTAGCTCGGTCCGACTACGAGCAGTACTTC
clone_size: few; v_call: TRBV2; j_call: TRBJ1-3; d_call: .; cdr3_aa: CASSEARFSGNTIYF; cdr3_nt: TGTGCCAGCAGTGAAGCGCGCTTCTCTGGAAACACCATATATTTT
clone_size: once; v_call: TRBV19; j_call: TRBJ2-6; d_call: TRBD1; cdr3_aa: CASSITGGSGANVLTF; cdr3_nt: TGTGCCAGTAGTATCACAGGGGGATCTGGGGCCAACGTCCTGACTTTC
clone_size: .; v_call: TRBV18; j_call: TRBJ2-7; d_call: .; cdr3_aa: CASSPQGRDIKEQYF; cdr3_nt: TGTGCCAGCTCACCACAGGGAAGGGACATTAAAGAGCAGTACTTC
clone_size: once; v_call: TRBV27; j_call: TRBJ2-2; d_call: .; cdr3_aa: CASSLLAAGTGELFF; cdr3_nt: TGTGCCAGCAGTTTGTTAGCGGCGGGCACCGGGGAGCTGTTTTTT
clone_size: .; v_call: TRBV5-1; j_call: TRBJ1-3; d_call: .; cdr3_aa: CASSPGTPLNTIYF; cdr3_nt: TGCGCCAGCAGCCCCGGGACTCCACTGAACACCATATATTTT
clone_size: .; v_call: TRBV30; j_call: TRBJ1-2; d_call: .; cdr3_aa: CAWTASGALGYTF; cdr3_nt: TGTGCCTGGACCGCCTCAGGGGCGTTAGGCTACACCTTC
clone_size: .; v_call: TRBV28; j_call: TRBJ2-3; d_call: .; cdr3_aa: CASSRQGPSSGVLGTDTQYF; cdr3_nt: TGTGCCAGCAGTCGACAGGGGCCGAGCAGCGGGGTTTTGGGCACAGATACGCAGTATTTT
clone_size: .; v_call: TRBV5-1; j_call: TRBJ2-5; d_call: .; cdr3_aa: CASSLNSLETQYF; cdr3_nt: TGCGCCAGCAGCTTAAACTCCCTGGAGACCCAGTACTTC
clone_size: .; v_call: TRBV4-3; j_call: TRBJ2-5; d_call: TRBD2; cdr3_aa: CASSQGLLAGETQYF; cdr3_nt: TGCGCCAGCAGCCAAGGTTTACTAGCGGGGGAGACCCAGTACTTC
clone_size: .; v_call: TRBV7-2; j_call: TRBJ1-2; d_call: .; cdr3_aa: CASSSGGANRGGYTF; cdr3_nt: TGTGCCAGCAGCTCGGGCGGGGCGAACAGAGGTGGCTACACCTTC
clone_size: .; v_call: TRBV27; j_call: TRBJ1-2; d_call: TRBD1; cdr3_aa: CASSLGTGANYGYTF; cdr3_nt: TGTGCCAGCAGTCTAGGGACAGGGGCTAACTATGGCTACACCTTC
clone_size: .; v_call: TRBV12-5; j_call: TRBJ2-2; d_call: .; cdr3_aa: CASAPGGRGGTGELFF; cdr3_nt: TGTGCTAGTGCCCCCGGCGGCAGGGGCGGCACCGGGGAGCTGTTTTTT
clone_size: .; v_call: TRBV4-2; j_call: TRBJ2-3; d_call: TRBD2; cdr3_aa: CASRPPTSGRAGGDTQYF; cdr3_nt: TGTGCCAGCAGACCTCCGACTAGCGGGAGGGCCGGTGGAGATACGCAGTATTTT
clone_size: .; v_call: TRBV19; j_call: TRBJ2-1; d_call: TRBD2; cdr3_aa: CASSMSRGTKNYNEQFF; cdr3_nt: TGTGCCAGTAGTATGTCTCGGGGGACTAAGAATTACAATGAGCAGTTCTTC
clone_size: .; v_call: TRBV6-6; j_call: TRBJ1-2; d_call: .; cdr3_aa: CASGGNYGYTF; cdr3_nt: TGTGCCAGCGGGGGGAACTATGGCTACACCTTC
clone_size: .; v_call: TRBV28; j_call: TRBJ2-7; d_call: TRBD2; cdr3_aa: CASRLRGGGRAQQYF; cdr3_nt: TGTGCCAGCAGGTTAAGAGGGGGCGGGAGGGCCCAACAGTACTTC
clone_size: .; v_call: TRBV18; j_call: TRBJ2-7; d_call: TRBD1; cdr3_aa: CASSQLRQGPTTYEQYF; cdr3_nt: TGTGCCAGCTCACAACTCCGACAGGGGCCAACGACCTACGAGCAGTACTTC
clone_size: .; v_call: TRBV11-2; j_call: TRBJ2-4; d_call: TRBD1; cdr3_aa: CASSRTGGGNIQYF; cdr3_nt: TGTGCCAGCAGCCGAACAGGGGGCGGAAACATTCAGTACTTC
clone_size: .; v_call: TRBV5-1; j_call: TRBJ2-5; d_call: .; cdr3_aa: CASSLVPIRRETQYF; cdr3_nt: TGCGCCAGCAGCTTGGTGCCTATTAGGAGGGAGACCCAGTACTTC
clone_size: .; v_call: TRBV7-2; j_call: TRBJ1-6; d_call: TRBD1; cdr3_aa: CASSLNPPRGTYSPLHF; cdr3_nt: TGTGCCAGCAGCTTAAACCCCCCCAGGGGGACTTATTCACCCCTCCACTTT
clone_size: .; v_call: TRBV7-9; j_call: TRBJ2-7; d_call: .; cdr3_aa: CASSSRQGGSYEQYF; cdr3_nt: TGTGCCAGCAGCTCCCGACAGGGAGGTTCCTACGAGCAGTACTTC
clone_size: once; v_call: TRBV5-1; j_call: TRBJ2-1; d_call: TRBD2; cdr3_aa: CASSLTLAGFGSYNEQFF; cdr3_nt: TGCGCCAGCAGCTTGACACTAGCGGGATTTGGCTCCTACAATGAGCAGTTCTTC
clone_size: .; v_call: TRBV5-1; j_call: TRBJ2-1; d_call: .; cdr3_aa: CASSPAGSSYNEQFF; cdr3_nt: TGCGCCAGCAGCCCTGCGGGCAGCTCCTACAATGAGCAGTTCTTC
clone_size: few; v_call: TRBV4-1; j_call: TRBJ1-3; d_call: .; cdr3_aa: CASSQVAAGAGNTIYF; cdr3_nt: TGCGCCAGCAGCCAAGTTGCTGCAGGGGCTGGAAACACCATATATTTT
clone_size: .; v_call: TRBV4-3; j_call: TRBJ2-7; d_call: .; cdr3_aa: CASSPGGTASYEQYF; cdr3_nt: TGCGCCAGCAGCCCTGGAGGGACAGCCTCCTACGAGCAGTACTTC
clone_size: .; v_call: TRBV18; j_call: TRBJ1-1; d_call: .; cdr3_aa: CASSLVGGGNTEAFF; cdr3_nt: TGTGCCAGCTCACTCGTCGGGGGAGGGAACACTGAAGCTTTCTTT
clone_size: .; v_call: TRBV9; j_call: TRBJ1-6; d_call: TRBD1; cdr3_aa: CASSVGGRLGQGQSLLHF; cdr3_nt: TGTGCCAGCAGCGTTGGGGGCAGATTGGGACAGGGGCAAAGTCTGCTCCACTTT